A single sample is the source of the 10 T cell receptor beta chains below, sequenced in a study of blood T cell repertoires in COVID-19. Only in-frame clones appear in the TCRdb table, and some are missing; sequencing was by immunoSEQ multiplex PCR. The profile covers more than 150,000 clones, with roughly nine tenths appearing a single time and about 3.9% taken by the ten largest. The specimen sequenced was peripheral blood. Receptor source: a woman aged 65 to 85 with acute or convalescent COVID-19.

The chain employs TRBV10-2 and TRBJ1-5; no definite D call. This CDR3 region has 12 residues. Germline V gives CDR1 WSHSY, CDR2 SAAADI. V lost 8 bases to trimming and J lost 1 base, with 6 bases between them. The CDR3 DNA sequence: TGCGCCAGCGCTGCGAGCAATCAGCCCCAGCATTTT. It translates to CASAASNQPQHF.

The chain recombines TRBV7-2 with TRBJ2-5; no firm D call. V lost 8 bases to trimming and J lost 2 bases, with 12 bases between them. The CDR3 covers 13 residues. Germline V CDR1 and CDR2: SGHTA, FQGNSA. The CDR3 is CASSRVFQETQYF. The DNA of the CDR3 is TGTGCCAGCTCGCGCGTGTTTCAAGAGACCCAGTACTTC.

CDR3 bases: TGTGCCAGCAGTTACTCGATTTTGAAGTTAGCAAACACCGGGGAGCTGTTTTTT. Protein product: CASSYSILKLANTGELFF. The chain joins TRBV6-2 or TRBV6-3 to TRBJ2-2; no firm D call. Germline CDR1 and CDR2: MNHEY and SVGEGT. The CDR3 consists of 18 residues. V lost 0 bases, J lost 2 bases, and 16 bases lay in between.

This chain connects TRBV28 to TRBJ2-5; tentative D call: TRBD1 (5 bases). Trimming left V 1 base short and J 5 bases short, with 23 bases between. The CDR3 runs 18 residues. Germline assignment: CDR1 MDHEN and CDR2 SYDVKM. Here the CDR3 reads CASSLSTPLGQGGETQYF. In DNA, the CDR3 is TGTGCCAGCAGTTTATCCACCCCGTTGGGGCAGGGTGGGGAGACCCAGTACTTC.

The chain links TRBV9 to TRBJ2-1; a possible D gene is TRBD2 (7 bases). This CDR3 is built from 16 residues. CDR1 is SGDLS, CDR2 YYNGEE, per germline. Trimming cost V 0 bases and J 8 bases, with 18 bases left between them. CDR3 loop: CASSVAWRGGFDEQFF. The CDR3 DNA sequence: TGTGCCAGCAGCGTAGCCTGGAGGGGGGGCTTTGATGAGCAGTTCTTC.

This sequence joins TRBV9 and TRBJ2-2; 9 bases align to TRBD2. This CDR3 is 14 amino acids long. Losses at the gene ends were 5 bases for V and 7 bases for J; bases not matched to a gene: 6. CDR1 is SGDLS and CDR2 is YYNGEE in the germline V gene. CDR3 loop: CASRPGTSIGELFF. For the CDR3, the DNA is TGTGCCAGCAGACCCGGGACTAGCATCGGGGAGCTGTTTTTT.

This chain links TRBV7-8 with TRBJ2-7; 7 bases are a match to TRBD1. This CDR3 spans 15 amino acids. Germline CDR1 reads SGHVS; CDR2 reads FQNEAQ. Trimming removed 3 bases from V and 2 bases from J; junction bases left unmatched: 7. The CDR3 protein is CASSFRQGGTYEQYF. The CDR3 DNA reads TGTGCCAGCAGCTTCCGACAGGGTGGTACCTACGAGCAGTACTTC.

CDR3 region: CASSLGLGYGYTF. The CDR3 nucleotides are TGTGCCAGCAGCTTAGGACTGGGCTATGGCTACACCTTC. The V gene is TRBV11-1, the J gene TRBJ1-2; D is ambiguous. The V and J ends lost 1 base and 4 bases respectively, with 7 bases between them. This CDR3 has 13 amino acids. Germline CDR1 is SGHAT and CDR2 is FQDESV (reference sequence).

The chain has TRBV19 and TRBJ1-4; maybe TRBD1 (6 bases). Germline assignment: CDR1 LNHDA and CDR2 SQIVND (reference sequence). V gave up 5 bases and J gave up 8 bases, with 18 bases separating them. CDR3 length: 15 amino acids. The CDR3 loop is CASSPAGTLGEKLFF. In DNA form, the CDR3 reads TGTGCCAGTAGTCCTGCCGGGACATTGGGAGAAAAACTGTTTTTT.

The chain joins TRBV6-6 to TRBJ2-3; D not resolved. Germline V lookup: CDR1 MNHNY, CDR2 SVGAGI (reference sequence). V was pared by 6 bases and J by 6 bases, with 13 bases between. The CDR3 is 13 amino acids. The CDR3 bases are TGTGCCAGCAGGGTACCCATCGGGGATACGCAGTATTTT. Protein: CASRVPIGDTQYF.